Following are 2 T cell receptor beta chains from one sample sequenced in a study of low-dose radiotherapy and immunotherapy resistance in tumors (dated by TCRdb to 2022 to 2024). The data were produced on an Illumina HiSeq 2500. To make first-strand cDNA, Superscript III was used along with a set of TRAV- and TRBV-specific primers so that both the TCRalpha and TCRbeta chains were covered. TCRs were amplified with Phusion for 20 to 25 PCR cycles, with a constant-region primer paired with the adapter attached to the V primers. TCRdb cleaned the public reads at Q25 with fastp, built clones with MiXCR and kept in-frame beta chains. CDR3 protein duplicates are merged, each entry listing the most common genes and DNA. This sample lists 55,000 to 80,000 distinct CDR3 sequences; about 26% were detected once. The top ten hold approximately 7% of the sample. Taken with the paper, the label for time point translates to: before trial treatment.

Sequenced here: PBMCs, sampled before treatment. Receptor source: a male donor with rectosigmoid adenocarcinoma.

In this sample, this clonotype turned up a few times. CDR3 sequence reads: CASSSNPGTANYNEQFF. The CDR3 bases are TGTGCCAGCAGCTCGAACCCCGGGACAGCAAACTACAATGAGCAGTTCTTC. The chain is built from TRBV9 and TRBJ2-1; 7 bases fit TRBD1. Germline trimming cut 4 bases from V and 3 bases from J; bases unmatched to any gene: 13. The CDR3 sequence is 17 residues long. Germline CDR1 is SGDLS and CDR2 is YYNGEE.

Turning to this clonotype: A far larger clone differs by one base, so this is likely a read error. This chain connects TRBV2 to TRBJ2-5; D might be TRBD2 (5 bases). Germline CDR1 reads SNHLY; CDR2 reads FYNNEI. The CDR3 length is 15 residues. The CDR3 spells CASNQDTIQRETQYF. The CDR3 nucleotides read TGCGCCAGCAACCAAGATACAATACAGCGGGAGACCCAGTACTTC.